The 9 T cell receptor beta chains given below trace back to one sample, sequenced in a study of T cells in Graves' hyperthyroidism and ophthalmopathy. RNA transcripts provided the source from which TCR beta CDR3 regions were amplified. HTBI primers drove first-round RT-PCR of the TCR CDR3. TCRdb passed the multiplex PCR reads through MiXCR, listing each CDR3 protein once. This sample yields about 740,000 distinct CDR3 sequences, of which less than 15% are seen a single time; roughly 10% belongs to the top ten. The material sequenced was blood. The receptor set was obtained from a young woman with Graves' hyperthyroidism.

The rearrangement joins TRBV19 to TRBJ2-1; possibly TRBD1 for D (8 bases). This CDR3 is built from 14 residues. Germline V gene sequence: CDR1 LNHDA, CDR2 SQIVND (reference sequence). Between the trimmed V and J ends, which lost 7 bases and 9 bases, there was a span of 19 bases. CDR3: CASTPRTGRGEQFF. CDR3 in DNA: TGTGCCAGTACCCCCCGGACAGGGAGGGGTGAGCAGTTCTTC. Looking up the rest from reference TRBV19 and TRBJ2-1 gives the full variable domain: DGGITQSPKYLFRKEGQNVTLSCEQNLNHDAMYWYRQDPGQGLRLIYYSQIVNDFQKGDIAEGYSVSREKKESFPLTVTSAQKNPTAFYLCASTPRTGRGEQFFGPGTRLTVL.

This chain uses TRBV5-1 with TRBJ1-3; D is perhaps TRBD1 (6 bases). V was shortened by 4 bases and J by 8 bases, with 19 bases between the two germline ends. The germline CDR1 and CDR2 sequences are SGHRS and YFSETQ. The CDR3 has 15 amino acids. CDR3: CASSPVDSPGDTIYF. The CDR3 DNA reads TGCGCCAGCAGCCCTGTGGACAGTCCAGGGGACACCATATATTTT.

This clonotype has just a few counts. The rearrangement uses TRBV7-9 and TRBJ2-7; D unresolved. Trimming stripped 10 bases from V and 5 bases from J, with 21 bases between. CDR3 length equals 14 residues. Per germline, CDR1 SEHNR and CDR2 FQNEAQ (reference sequence). The CDR3 region has the DNA TGTGCCACTAGTTCGGGTGGTGGGTCCCACGAGCAGTACTTC. It encodes CATSSGGGSHEQYF.

The rearrangement joins TRBV7-9 to TRBJ2-7, with D possibly called TRBD1 or TRBD2 (6 bases each). Germline V gene lookup returns CDR1 SEHNR and CDR2 FQNEAQ (reference sequence). The V end was cut by 6 bases, the J end by 3 bases, with 12 bases between. CDR3 length: 13 residues. CDR3 protein: CASSTRGGYEQYF. Here the CDR3 DNA reads TGTGCCAGCAGTACCAGGGGAGGCTACGAGCAGTACTTC.

The chain combines TRBV5-6 with TRBJ2-7, with D possibly matching TRBD1 (6 bases). CDR3 length: 14 residues. Germline V gene sequence: CDR1 SGHDT, CDR2 YYEEEE. V was cut by 7 bases and J by 0 bases, with 14 bases left in between. CDR3 residues: CASAHGTPSYEQYF. As DNA, the CDR3 is TGTGCCAGCGCCCACGGGACACCCTCCTACGAGCAGTACTTC.

This clonotype came up a few times. The V and J genes are TRBV28 and TRBJ2-1; 10 bases line up with TRBD1. From germline, CDR1 is MDHEN and CDR2 SYDVKM. The CDR3 consists of 15 residues. V dropped 5 bases and J dropped 6; count of bases not matched to a gene: 7. CDR3 residues: CASSLQDRGFNEQFF. The DNA of the CDR3 is TGTGCCAGCAGTCTCCAGGACAGGGGGTTCAATGAGCAGTTCTTC. Combining the CDR3 with reference TRBV28 and TRBJ2-1 gives the whole variable domain DVKVTQSSRYLVKRTGEKVFLECVQDMDHENMFWYRQDPGLGLRLIYFSYDVKMKEKGDIPEGYSVSREKKERFSLILESASTNQTSMYLCASSLQDRGFNEQFFGPGTRLTVL.

Only one count was recorded for this clonotype. This sequence joins TRBV27 and TRBJ1-5; 8 bases map to TRBD1. J gave up 1 base and V 8 bases, and 13 bases lay outside the gene matches. The CDR3 length is 17 residues. Germline CDR1 and CDR2: MNHEY and SMNVEV (reference sequence). CDR3 nucleotide sequence: TGTGCCAGCTTGTGTTGTACAGGGGGGTCAAGCAATCAGCCCCAGCATTTT. Translated, it gives CASLCCTGGSSNQPQHF.

Many counts were recorded for this clonotype. One junction end disagrees with the germline gene, perhaps due to a read error. The chain carries TRBV7-9 and TRBJ2-7; D possibly uses TRBD1 or TRBD2 (6 bases each). The CDR3 is 13 residues long. Germline CDR1 SEHNR, CDR2 FQNEAQ (reference sequence). This chain's CDR3 is CASSLGGPYEQYF. CDR3 nucleotide sequence: TGTGCCAGCAGTTTAGGGGGGCCCTACGAGCAGTACTTC. Full variable domain (missing parts from reference TRBV7-9 and TRBJ2-7): DTGVSQNPRHKITKRGQNVTFRCDPISEHNRLYWYRQTLGQGPEFLTYFQNEAQLEKSRLLSDRFSAERPKGSFSTLEIQRTEQGDSAMYLCASSLGGPYEQYFGPGTRLTVT.

This clonotype was seen a few times. Given a much more abundant clone one base away, this may be a read error. The chain recombines TRBV20-1 with TRBJ1-2; 10 bases match TRBD1. The germline CDR1 and CDR2 sequences are DFQATT and SNEGSKA (reference sequence). CDR3 length equals 12 residues. The CDR3 DNA follows: TGCGGTGCGGACAGGGGGGACTATGGCTACACCTTC. Translated, it gives CGADRGDYGYTF.